This TCR beta chain derives from a study of T cells in localized non-small cell lung cancer. Findings of the study overall: In adjacent lung appeared a median about 58 of the top 100 tumor clones.

Method: immunoSEQ multiplex PCR; TCRdb's copy keeps in-frame clones and lacks some. The sample includes about 82,000 clones, less than 85% of them seen just once. Only a few counts were recorded for this clone. The antigen is undetermined. Germline V gene sequence: CDR1 LNHDA, CDR2 SQIVND (reference sequence). This CDR3 is built from 16 residues. Trimming removed 1 base from V and 3 bases from J; junction bases left unmatched: 1. The receptor was isolated from a man between 35 and 75 years old with stage II squamous cell lung carcinoma. The material was PBMCs, obtained before any cancer treatment. The genes are TRBV19 and TRBJ2-3, with TRBD2 matching 13 bases. CDR3 amino acids: CASSIGLAGGTDTQYF. DNA for the CDR3: TGTGCCAGTAGTATAGGACTAGCGGGGGGTACAGATACGCAGTATTTT.